Described below is a single TCR beta chain sequence and its context. Its antigen remains unknown. V dropped 5 bases and J dropped 6; count of bases not matched to a gene: 3. The germline V gene encodes CDR1 GTSNPN and CDR2 SVGIG (reference sequence). The CDR3 has 14 residues. In nominal health when sampled, donors likely had unrecorded immune exposures nonetheless. The data were obtained in a study of cytomegalovirus exposure and HLA in healthy donors. The study's findings and limits: A later analysis reportedly identified an Asian-associated ancestry cluster as carrying fewer N-insertions than the approximately 710-donor mean. Most subjects' HLA-A and HLA-B alleles were reportedly predicted from TCR beta sequences. The study put 150 to 200 TCR beta chains on its list as cytomegalovirus-associated.

The PCR had 60 Vbeta and 13 Jbeta primers. TCRdb's copy holds only in-frame clones and misses some; the assay was immunoSEQ multiplex PCR. The sample comprises approximately 150,000 clones, about 76% of which are singletons, and roughly 2.8% rests with the top ten. The chain is built from TRBV30 and TRBJ2-1, with 14 bases lining up with TRBD2. This clonotype originated in a woman aged 35 to 49 in good health and CMV-seropositive. The material sequenced was PBMCs. In DNA, the CDR3 is TGTGCCTGGGGGACTAGCGGGGGAGGCAATGAGCAGTTCTTC. The encoded protein is CAWGTSGGGNEQFF.